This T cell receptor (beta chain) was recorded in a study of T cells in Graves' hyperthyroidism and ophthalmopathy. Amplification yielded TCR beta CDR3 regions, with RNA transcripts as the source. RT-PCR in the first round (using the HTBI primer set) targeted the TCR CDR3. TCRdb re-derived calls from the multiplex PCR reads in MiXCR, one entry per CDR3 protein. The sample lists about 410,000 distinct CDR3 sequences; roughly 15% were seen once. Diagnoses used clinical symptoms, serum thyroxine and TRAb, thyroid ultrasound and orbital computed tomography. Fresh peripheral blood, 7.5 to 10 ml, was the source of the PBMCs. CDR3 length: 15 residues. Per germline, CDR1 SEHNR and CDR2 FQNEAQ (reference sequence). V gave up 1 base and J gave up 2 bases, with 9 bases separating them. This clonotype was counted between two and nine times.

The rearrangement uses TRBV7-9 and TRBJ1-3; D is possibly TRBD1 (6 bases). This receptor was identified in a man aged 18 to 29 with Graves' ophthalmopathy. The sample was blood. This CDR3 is CASSLVGGPGNTIYF. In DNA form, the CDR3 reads TGTGCCAGCAGCTTAGTAGGGGGTCCTGGAAACACCATATATTTT.